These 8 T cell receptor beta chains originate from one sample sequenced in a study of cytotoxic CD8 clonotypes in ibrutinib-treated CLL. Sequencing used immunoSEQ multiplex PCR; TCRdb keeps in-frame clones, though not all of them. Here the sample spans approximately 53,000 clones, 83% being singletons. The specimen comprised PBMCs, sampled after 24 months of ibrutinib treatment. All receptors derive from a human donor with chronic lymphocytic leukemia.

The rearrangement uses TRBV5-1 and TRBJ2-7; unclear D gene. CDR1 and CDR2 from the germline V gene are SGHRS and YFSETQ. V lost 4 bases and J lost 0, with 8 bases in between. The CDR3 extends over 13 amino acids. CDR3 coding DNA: TGCGCCAGCAGCGTGCCGGGCTCCTACGAGCAGTACTTC. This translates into CASSVPGSYEQYF.

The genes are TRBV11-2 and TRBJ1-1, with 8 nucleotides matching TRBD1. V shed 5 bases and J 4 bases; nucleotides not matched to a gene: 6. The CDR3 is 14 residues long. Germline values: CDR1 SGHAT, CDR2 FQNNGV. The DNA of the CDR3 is TGTGCCAGCAGCCTCGGACAGGGATCCACTGAAGCTTTCTTT. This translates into CASSLGQGSTEAFF.

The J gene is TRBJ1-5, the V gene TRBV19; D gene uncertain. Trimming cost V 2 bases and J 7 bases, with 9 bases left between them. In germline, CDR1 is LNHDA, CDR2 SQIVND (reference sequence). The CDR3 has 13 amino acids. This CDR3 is CASSIRRGQPQHF. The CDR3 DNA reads TGTGCCAGTAGTATACGCCGAGGGCAGCCCCAGCATTTT.

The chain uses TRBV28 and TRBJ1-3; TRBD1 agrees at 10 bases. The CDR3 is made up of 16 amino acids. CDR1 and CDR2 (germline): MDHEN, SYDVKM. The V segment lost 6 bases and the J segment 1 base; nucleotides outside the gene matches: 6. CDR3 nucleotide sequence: TGTGCCAGCAGCGTCACGGGACAGGGGTCTGGAAACACCATATATTTT. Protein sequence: CASSVTGQGSGNTIYF.

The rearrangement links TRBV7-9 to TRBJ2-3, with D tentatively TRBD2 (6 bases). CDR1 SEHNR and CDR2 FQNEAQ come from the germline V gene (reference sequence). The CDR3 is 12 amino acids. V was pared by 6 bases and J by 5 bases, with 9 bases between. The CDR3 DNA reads TGTGCCAGCAGGCGGGACGAAGATACGCAGTATTTT. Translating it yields CASRRDEDTQYF.

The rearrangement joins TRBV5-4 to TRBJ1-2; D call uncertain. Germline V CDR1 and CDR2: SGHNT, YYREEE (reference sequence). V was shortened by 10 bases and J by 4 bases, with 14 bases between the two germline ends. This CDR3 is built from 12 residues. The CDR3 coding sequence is TGTGCCTGGTCCCTTGGGGTCTATGGCTACACCTTC. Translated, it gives CAWSLGVYGYTF.

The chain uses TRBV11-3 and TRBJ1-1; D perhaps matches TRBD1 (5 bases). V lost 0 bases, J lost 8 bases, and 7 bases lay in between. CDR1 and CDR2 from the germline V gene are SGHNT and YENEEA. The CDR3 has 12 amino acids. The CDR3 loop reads CASSLEGGEAFF. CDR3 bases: TGTGCCAGCAGCTTAGAGGGGGGAGAAGCTTTCTTT.

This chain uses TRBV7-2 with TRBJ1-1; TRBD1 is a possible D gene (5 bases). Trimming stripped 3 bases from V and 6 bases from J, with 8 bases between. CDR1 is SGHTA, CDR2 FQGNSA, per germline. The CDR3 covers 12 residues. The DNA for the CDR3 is TGTGCCAGCAGCTTTGGGGGGGCTGAAGCTTTCTTT. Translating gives CASSFGGAEAFF.